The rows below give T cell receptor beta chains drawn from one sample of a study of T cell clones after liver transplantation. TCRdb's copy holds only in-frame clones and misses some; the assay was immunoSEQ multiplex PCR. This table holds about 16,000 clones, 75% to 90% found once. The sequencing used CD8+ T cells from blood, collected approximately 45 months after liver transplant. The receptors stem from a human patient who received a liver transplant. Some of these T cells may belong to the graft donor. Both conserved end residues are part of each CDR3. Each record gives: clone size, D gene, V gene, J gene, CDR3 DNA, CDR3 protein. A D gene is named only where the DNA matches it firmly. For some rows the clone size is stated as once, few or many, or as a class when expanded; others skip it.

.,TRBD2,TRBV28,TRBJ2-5,TGTGCCAGCAGTTTTCCCTCCCCGGGACTAGCGGGAGAGGAGACCCAGTACTTC,CASSFPSPGLAGEETQYF
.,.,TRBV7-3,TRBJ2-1,TGTGCCAGCAGCCCAGCTTTGGGGGAGCAGTTCTTC,CASSPALGEQFF
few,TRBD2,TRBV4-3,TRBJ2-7,TGCGCCAGCAGCCAAGGAACGACTAGCGGAGCCTACGAGCAGTACTTC,CASSQGTTSGAYEQYF
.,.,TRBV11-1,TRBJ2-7,TGTGCCAGCAGCTTAGCCTGGGGTTACGAGCAGTACTTC,CASSLAWGYEQYF
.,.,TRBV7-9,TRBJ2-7,TGTGCCAGCAGCTTACCCTCCGGGACTCAGGGGTCCTACGAGCAGTACTTC,CASSLPSGTQGSYEQYF
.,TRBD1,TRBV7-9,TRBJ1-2,TGTGCCAGCAGCGAGACAGGGCAGAGGTATGGCTACACCTTC,CASSETGQRYGYTF
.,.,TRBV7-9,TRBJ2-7,TGTGCCAGCAGCTTAGAAGGTTGGACAGTTCAATCCTACGAGCAGTACTTC,CASSLEGWTVQSYEQYF
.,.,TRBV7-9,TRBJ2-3,TGTGCCAGCAGCTTAGCGGAGGGCACAGATACGCAGTATTTT,CASSLAEGTDTQYF
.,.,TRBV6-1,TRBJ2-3,TGTGCCAGCAGTGTGGAGAGACCCAGTTATTTT,CASSVERPSYF
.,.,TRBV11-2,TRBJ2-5,TGTGCCAGCAGCTTAGGGGGGAATAGGGAAGAGACCCAGTACTTC,CASSLGGNREETQYF
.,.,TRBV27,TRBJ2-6,TGTGCCAGCAGTTTATCGGGCTCTGGGGCCAACGTCCTGACTTTC,CASSLSGSGANVLTF
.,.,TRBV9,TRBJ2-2,TGTGCCAGCAGCGTACAAAGCGACAACACCGGGGAGCTGTTTTTT,CASSVQSDNTGELFF
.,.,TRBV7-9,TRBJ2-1,TGTGCCAGCAGCTTAGAAGGTAGCGGTAACTCCTACAATGAGCAGTTCTTC,CASSLEGSGNSYNEQFF
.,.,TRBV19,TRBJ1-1,TGTGCCAGTAGTCGAGGGGACTGGGGCACTGAAGCTTTCTTT,CASSRGDWGTEAFF